The present T cell receptor (beta chain) was sequenced within a study of cytomegalovirus exposure and HLA in healthy donors. As for the study in general: An analysis done earlier identified some 120 million unique TCR beta sequences from 190 million or so T cells. Regarding the study as a whole: Most TCR beta V segments were productive about 87% or about 30% of the time in an earlier analysis.

Sampled while nominally healthy, donors likely had unrecorded immune exposures. Regarding this clone: The antigen is unknown.

PCR used 60 Vbeta primers and 13 Jbeta primers. Clones were sequenced by immunoSEQ multiplex PCR, and TCRdb holds only the in-frame ones, with some missing. The table has tens of thousands of clones, roughly 74% seen once. The CDR3 length is 15 residues. The ends lost 5 bases at V and 3 bases at J; junction bases unmatched: 9. Germline V gene data show CDR1 as SGHTA and CDR2 as FQGNSA. Sequenced material: PBMCs. J is TRBJ1-2 and V is TRBV7-2, with TRBD1 identical over 7 bases. The receptor's source is a female donor in good health and CMV-seronegative. This CDR3 reads CASSANRGVDYGYTF. The DNA for the CDR3 is TGTGCCAGCAGCGCGAACAGGGGAGTGGACTATGGCTACACCTTC. Filled out from reference TRBV7-2 and TRBJ1-2, the complete variable domain reads GAGVSQSPSNKVTEKGKDVELRCDPISGHTALYWYRQSLGQGLEFLIYFQGNSAPDKSGLPSDRFSAERTGGSVSTLTIQRTQQEDSAVYLCASSANRGVDYGYTFGSGTRLTVV.